Each of the 18 T cell receptor beta chains below was sequenced from the same sample in a study of blood T cell repertoires in COVID-19. Generated by immunoSEQ multiplex PCR, the TCRdb table keeps only in-frame clones and is missing some. The sample lists roughly 160,000 clones, 80% to 90% occurring once. The source material was peripheral blood. The origin of the receptors is a man aged 55 to 69 with acute or convalescent COVID-19.

The chain has TRBV19 and TRBJ2-5, with 7 bases identical to TRBD2. Germline CDR1 is LNHDA and CDR2 is SQIVND (reference sequence). This CDR3 spans 17 amino acids. V gave up 3 bases and J gave up 1 base; unmatched junction bases: 11. DNA for the CDR3: TGTGCCAGTAGTATCGGACGGGGGAGGGTGGGCCAAGAGACCCAGTACTTC. This gives the protein CASSIGRGRVGQETQYF. Using reference TRBV19 and TRBJ2-5 for the parts outside the CDR3, the full variable domain is DGGITQSPKYLFRKEGQNVTLSCEQNLNHDAMYWYRQDPGQGLRLIYYSQIVNDFQKGDIAEGYSVSREKKESFPLTVTSAQKNPTAFYLCASSIGRGRVGQETQYFGPGTRLLVL.

J is TRBJ1-4 and V is TRBV18; the match to TRBD1 covers 11 bases. The CDR3 sequence is 15 residues long. CDR1 and CDR2 (germline): KGHSH, LQKENI. V lost 1 base to trimming and J lost 7 bases; unmatched junction nucleotides: 2. This CDR3 reads CASSPQDRGREKLFF. CDR3 DNA: TGTGCCAGCTCACCACAGGACAGGGGGCGTGAAAAACTGTTTTTT. Complete variable domain (other parts from reference TRBV18 and TRBJ1-4): NAGVMQNPRHLVRRRGQEARLRCSPMKGHSHVYWYRQLPEEGLKFMVYLQKENIIDESGMPKERFSAEFPKEGPSILRIQQVVRGDSAAYFCASSPQDRGREKLFFGSGTQLSVL.

The chain recombines TRBV5-3 with TRBJ1-3; D call uncertain. TRBV5-3 is assigned to the ORF class and has an uncertain function. There are 15 residues in the CDR3. Trimming removed 3 bases from V and 2 bases from J, with 12 bases in between. CDR3 nucleotides: TGTGCCAGAAGCTCTACCGGAGAGGCTGGAAACACCATATATTTT. Amino acid sequence: CARSSTGEAGNTIYF.

This chain connects TRBV2 to TRBJ1-1; D unresolved. This CDR3 is built from 15 residues. Germline-derived CDR1 and CDR2 are SNHLY and FYNNEI. Between the trimmed V and J ends, which lost 4 bases and 0 bases, there was a span of 12 bases. For the CDR3, the DNA is TGTGCCAGCAGTGTCGGGAGAGTTATGAACACTGAAGCTTTCTTT. Protein product: CASSVGRVMNTEAFF.

The CDR3 spells CASSSPRGRASYNEQFF. The CDR3 coding sequence is TGTGCCAGCAGCTCCCCTAGGGGGAGGGCCTCCTACAATGAGCAGTTCTTC. V gene TRBV11-3 combines with J gene TRBJ2-1; tentatively, D is TRBD2 (7 bases). The CDR3 extends over 17 amino acids. The ends were cut back, 4 bases at V and 0 bases at J, with 16 bases in the middle. Germline values: CDR1 SGHNT, CDR2 YENEEA.

CDR3 DNA sequence: TGTGCCAGCAGTTCGAGGGCCTCTGGAAATGAGCAGTTCTTC. Protein product: CASSSRASGNEQFF. The rearrangement links TRBV28 to TRBJ2-1; TRBD2 might be the D (5 bases). Germline V gene data show CDR1 as MDHEN and CDR2 as SYDVKM. The CDR3 contains 14 residues. Trimming took off 4 bases at V and 7 bases at J, with 14 bases between the two ends.

The chain joins TRBV5-1 to TRBJ2-1, with no clear D. Trimming cost V 0 bases and J 6 bases, with 7 bases left between them. This CDR3 is 13 amino acids long. CDR1 is SGHRS, CDR2 YFSETQ, per germline. CDR3 bases: TGCGCCAGCAGCTTGGTCCCATCCAATGAGCAGTTCTTC. This codes for CASSLVPSNEQFF.

This clone was detected a few times. Other DNA sequences from this sample encode an identical CDR3 as well. In DNA form, the CDR3 reads TGTGCCTGGAGCCGTAGGGGTACCTACGAGCAGTACTTC. Translated, it gives CAWSRRGTYEQYF. This chain connects TRBV30 to TRBJ2-7; TRBD1 is a possible D gene (5 bases). Deletions cut 3 bases from V and 2 bases from J, with 11 bases between. Per germline, CDR1 GTSNPN and CDR2 SVGIG (reference sequence). CDR3 size: 13 residues.

The chain joins TRBV19 to TRBJ2-7; TRBD1 matches at 11 bases. The V and J ends lost 10 bases and 4 bases, in that order; junction bases with no gene match: 9. The CDR3 length is 14 residues. CDR1 is LNHDA and CDR2 is SQIVND in the germline V gene (reference sequence). This CDR3 is CATRKGTGGYEQYF. The CDR3 DNA reads as TGTGCCACCAGAAAGGGGACAGGGGGTTACGAGCAGTACTTC. The complete variable domain, with remaining parts taken from reference TRBV19 and TRBJ2-7, reads DGGITQSPKYLFRKEGQNVTLSCEQNLNHDAMYWYRQDPGQGLRLIYYSQIVNDFQKGDIAEGYSVSREKKESFPLTVTSAQKNPTAFYLCATRKGTGGYEQYFGPGTRLTVT.

This sequence joins TRBV9 and TRBJ2-3; a weak D match, TRBD2 (6 bases). The CDR3 extends over 15 amino acids. V was shortened by 4 bases and J by 0 bases, with 12 bases between the two germline ends. Germline CDR1 is SGDLS and CDR2 is YYNGEE. CDR3 bases: TGTGCCAGCAGCTTAACTAGCAGAAGCACAGATACGCAGTATTTT. Its protein is CASSLTSRSTDTQYF.

The rearrangement links TRBV5-4 to TRBJ2-7, with 7 bases fitting TRBD2. CDR1 SGHNT and CDR2 YYREEE come from the germline V gene (reference sequence). The CDR3 is 15 residues long. V lost 4 bases, J lost 4 bases, and 11 bases stayed unmatched. The CDR3 loop is CASSPGLLAVYEQYF. The CDR3 nucleotides are TGTGCCAGCAGCCCCGGTCTGCTAGCGGTTTACGAGCAGTACTTC. Combining the CDR3 with reference TRBV5-4 and TRBJ2-7 gives the whole variable domain ETGVTQSPTHLIKTRGQQVTLRCSSQSGHNTVSWYQQALGQGPQFIFQYYREEENGRGNFPPRFSGLQFPNYSSELNVNALELDDSALYLCASSPGLLAVYEQYFGPGTRLTVT.

The chain combines TRBV5-1 with TRBJ1-4, with 8 bases identical to TRBD1. J was trimmed by 8 bases and V by 0 bases; bases with no gene match: 6. The CDR3 contains 15 residues. Germline CDR1 reads SGHRS; CDR2 reads YFSETQ. In DNA form, the CDR3 reads TGCGCCAGCAGCTTGGAGTCAGGGGGCGGAGAAAAACTGTTTTTT. It encodes CASSLESGGGEKLFF. The variable domain in full, with the rest retrieved from reference TRBV5-1 and TRBJ1-4, is KAGVTQTPRYLIKTRGQQVTLSCSPISGHRSVSWYQQTPGQGLQFLFEYFSETQRNKGNFPGRFSGRQFSNSRSEMNVSTLELGDSALYLCASSLESGGGEKLFFGSGTQLSVL.

The gene calls are TRBV19 and TRBJ1-2; D possibly corresponds to TRBD1 (6 bases). CDR1 and CDR2 (germline): LNHDA, SQIVND (reference sequence). V was trimmed by 1 base and J by 0 bases, leaving 6 bases between them. The CDR3 has 14 residues. CDR3 coding DNA: TGTGCCAGTAGTATAGCAGGGGCTAACTATGGCTACACCTTC. This encodes CASSIAGANYGYTF.

This clone was recorded once. The chain combines TRBV7-9 with TRBJ2-5; 11 bases fit TRBD1. The CDR3 extends over 18 amino acids. Trimming removed 5 bases from V and 0 bases from J; junction bases left unmatched: 11. Per germline, CDR1 SEHNR and CDR2 FQNEAQ (reference sequence). DNA for the CDR3: TGTGCCAGCAGCCCCCCCGGACAGGGGGCCCCGTACCAAGAGACCCAGTACTTC. It yields the protein CASSPPGQGAPYQETQYF. The full variable domain, completed using reference TRBV7-9 and TRBJ2-5, is DTGVSQNPRHKITKRGQNVTFRCDPISEHNRLYWYRQTLGQGPEFLTYFQNEAQLEKSRLLSDRFSAERPKGSFSTLEIQRTEQGDSAMYLCASSPPGQGAPYQETQYFGPGTRLLVL.

The gene calls are TRBV12-3 or TRBV12-4 and TRBJ2-7, with a tentative D call TRBD2 (6 bases). CDR3 size: 13 residues. V was pared by 5 bases and J by 3 bases, with 11 bases between. CDR3 protein: CASSQGLSYEQYF. The CDR3 coding sequence is TGTGCCAGCAGTCAGGGACTCAGCTACGAGCAGTACTTC.

This clone was recorded once. The chain is built from TRBV9 and TRBJ2-2, with D possibly matching TRBD1 (5 bases). This CDR3 spans 17 amino acids. Germline V gene sequence: CDR1 SGDLS, CDR2 YYNGEE. V shed 0 bases and J shed 0 bases, with 12 bases lying between them. This CDR3 is CASSVGGPGPNTGELFF. Written as DNA, the CDR3 is TGTGCCAGCAGCGTAGGGGGCCCAGGGCCGAACACCGGGGAGCTGTTTTTT.

The chain links TRBV7-8 to TRBJ2-1, with 10 positions matching TRBD2. Germline values: CDR1 SGHVS, CDR2 FQNEAQ. After removal of 2 bases from V and 7 bases from J, the junction contained 5 bases not matched to a gene. The CDR3 runs 15 residues. The CDR3 DNA follows: TGTGCCAGCAGCTTATCTAGCGGGAGCCAGAATGAGCAGTTCTTC. As protein: CASSLSSGSQNEQFF.

This sequence joins TRBV2 and TRBJ2-7; D unclear. Germline CDR1 and CDR2: SNHLY and FYNNEI. The CDR3 has 13 residues. Trimming left V 10 bases short and J 0 bases short, with 13 bases between. The CDR3 spells CATIPNDSYEQYF. DNA for the CDR3: TGTGCCACCATACCTAACGACTCCTACGAGCAGTACTTC.